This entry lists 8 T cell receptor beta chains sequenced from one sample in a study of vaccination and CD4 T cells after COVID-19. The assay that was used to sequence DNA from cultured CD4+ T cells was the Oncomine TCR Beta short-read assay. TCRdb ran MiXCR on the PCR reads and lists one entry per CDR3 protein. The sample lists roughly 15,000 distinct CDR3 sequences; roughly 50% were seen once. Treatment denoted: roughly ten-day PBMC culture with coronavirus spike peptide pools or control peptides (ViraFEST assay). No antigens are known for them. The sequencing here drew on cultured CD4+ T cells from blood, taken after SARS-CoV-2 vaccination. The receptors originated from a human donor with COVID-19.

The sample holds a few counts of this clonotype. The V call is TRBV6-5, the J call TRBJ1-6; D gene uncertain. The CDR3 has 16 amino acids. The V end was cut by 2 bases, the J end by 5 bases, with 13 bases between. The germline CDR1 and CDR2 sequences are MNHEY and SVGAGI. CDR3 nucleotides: TGTGCCAGCAGTTACCTAAGAAACCTCGATAATTCACCCCTCCACTTT. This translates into CASSYLRNLDNSPLHF.

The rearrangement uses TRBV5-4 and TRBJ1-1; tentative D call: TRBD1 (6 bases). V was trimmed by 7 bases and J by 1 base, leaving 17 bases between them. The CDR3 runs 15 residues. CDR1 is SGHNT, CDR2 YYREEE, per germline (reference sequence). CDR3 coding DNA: TGTGCCAGCTACCCTTGGGGCAGGGGGAACACTGAAGCTTTCTTT. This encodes CASYPWGRGNTEAFF.

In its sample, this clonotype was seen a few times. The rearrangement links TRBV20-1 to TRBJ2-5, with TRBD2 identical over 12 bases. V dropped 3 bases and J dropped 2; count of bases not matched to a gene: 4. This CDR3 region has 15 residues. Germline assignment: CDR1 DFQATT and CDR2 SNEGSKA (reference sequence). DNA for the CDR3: TGCAGTGCTAGCCCTAGCGGGGGGGCGCAAGAGACCCAGTACTTC. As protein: CSASPSGGAQETQYF.

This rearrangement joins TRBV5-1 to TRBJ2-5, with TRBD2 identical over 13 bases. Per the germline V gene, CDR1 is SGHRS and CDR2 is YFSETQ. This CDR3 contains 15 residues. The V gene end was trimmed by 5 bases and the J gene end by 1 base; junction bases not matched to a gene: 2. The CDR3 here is CASRWTSGGQETQYF. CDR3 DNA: TGCGCCAGCAGGTGGACTAGCGGGGGCCAAGAGACCCAGTACTTC.

Here the CDR3 reads CASSEVSAFYQPQHF. CDR3 bases: TGTGCCAGCAGTGAAGTCTCCGCCTTCTATCAGCCCCAGCATTTT. V is TRBV6-1 and J is TRBJ1-5; D is undetermined. This CDR3 spans 15 amino acids. V lost 1 base and J 5 bases, leaving 12 bases between the germline ends. CDR1 and CDR2 (germline): MNHNS, SASEGT.

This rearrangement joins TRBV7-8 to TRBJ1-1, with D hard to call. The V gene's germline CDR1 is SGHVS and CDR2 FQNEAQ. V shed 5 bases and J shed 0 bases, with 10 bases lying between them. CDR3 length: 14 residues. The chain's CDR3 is CASSPLRLNTEAFF. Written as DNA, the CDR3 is TGTGCCAGCAGCCCGCTTAGGCTGAACACTGAAGCTTTCTTT.

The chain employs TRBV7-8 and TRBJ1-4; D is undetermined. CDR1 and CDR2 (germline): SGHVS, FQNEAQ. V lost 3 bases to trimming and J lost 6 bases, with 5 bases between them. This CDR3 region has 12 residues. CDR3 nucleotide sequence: TGTGCCAGCAGCTTGGCCTATGAAAAACTGTTTTTT. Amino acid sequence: CASSLAYEKLFF.

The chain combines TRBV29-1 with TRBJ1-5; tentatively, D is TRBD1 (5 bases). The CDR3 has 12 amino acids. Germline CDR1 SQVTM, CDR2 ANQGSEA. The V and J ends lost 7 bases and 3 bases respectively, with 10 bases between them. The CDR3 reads CSGGESNQPQHF. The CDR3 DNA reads TGCAGCGGAGGGGAGTCCAATCAGCCCCAGCATTTT.